This TCR beta chain was recovered during a study of response to subunit inactivated influenza vaccine. Looked up from germline, CDR1 is DFQATT and CDR2 is SNEGSKA (reference sequence). This CDR3 has 14 amino acids. Trimming at V came to 2 bases and at J to 0 bases, leaving 1 base not matched to a gene. TCRdb passed the RT-PCR reads through MiXCR, listing each CDR3 protein once. This table holds 600,000 to 850,000 distinct CDR3 sequences, less than 15% found once. Whole-study findings and limits: After each seasonal influenza vaccination, few new T cells are recruited, the authors suggested.

This clonotype was counted at least ten times. The antigen is not known. This TCR was sampled from a man aged 50-59 years who received an inactivated influenza vaccine. The J gene is TRBJ2-1, the V gene TRBV20-1; 7 bases are a match to TRBD2. Specimen: PBMCs from blood, collected 14 to 15 days before vaccination. This chain's CDR3 is CSARRGSSYNEQFF. CDR3 sequence (DNA): TGCAGTGCTAGACGCGGGAGCTCCTACAATGAGCAGTTCTTC.